Reported below is one T cell receptor (beta chain). Its antigen is unknown. This specimen comes from a study of CD8 T cells in ankylosing spondylitis. Findings of the study overall: Ankylosing spondylitis blood appeared to carry a characteristic TCR beta motif of several highly homologous variants. According to the report, clones linked to the disease were significantly enriched in matched synovial fluid samples taken from ankylosing spondylitis patients.

CDR1 and CDR2 from the germline V gene are SQVTM and ANQGSEA. The CDR3 spans 14 residues. Trimming cost V 3 bases and J 2 bases, with 14 bases left between them. TCRdb reprocessed the 5' RACE reads with MiXCR, giving one entry per CDR3 protein. The data show 200,000 to 300,000 distinct CDR3 sequences, roughly 32% seen once. The clonotype comes from a male donor with ankylosing spondylitis or in good health (not recorded which). The genes are TRBV29-1 and TRBJ2-7; D possibly matches TRBD1 or TRBD2 (5 bases each). The material sequenced was blood, either unsorted or a sorted T cell fraction (not recorded which). The CDR3 is CSVEGPKAPYEQYF. CDR3 in DNA: TGCAGCGTTGAGGGACCTAAGGCCCCCTACGAGCAGTACTTC.